The clone carrying this T cell receptor (beta chain) is a singleton in its sample. The antigen is undetermined. These data originate in a study of vaccination and CD4 T cells after COVID-19. Broader study findings: A median 86.3% of convalescent patients' SARS-CoV-2-reactive clones emerged only after vaccination.

The Oncomine TCR Beta short-read assay generated sequence data from the DNA of cultured CD4+ T cells. TCRdb ran MiXCR on the PCR reads and lists one entry per CDR3 protein. The table shows 3,400 or so distinct CDR3 sequences, with about 40% occurring only once. Germline lookup yields CDR1 LNHDA and CDR2 SQIVND (reference sequence). V lost 0 bases and J 11 bases, leaving 11 bases between the germline ends. CDR3 length: 13 residues. Treatment defined: roughly 10-day PBMC culture with coronavirus spike peptide pools or control peptides (ViraFEST assay). Under the ViraFEST approach, antigen-specific T cells were expanded with peptide pools and TCRs subsequently sequenced. Positive PCR results dated from March to December 2020, before the US Alpha, Beta and Delta variants.

This receptor was taken from a human donor who had recovered from COVID-19. This chain connects TRBV19 to TRBJ1-3, with D unclear. Input material: CD4+ T cells from blood, cultured in vitro. The DNA of the CDR3 is TGTGCCAGTAGTATAGATGGCCCTGGGGCCATATATTTT. It yields the protein CASSIDGPGAIYF.